Below, 28 T cell receptor beta chains from the same sample are listed, as sequenced in a study of T cells in localized non-small cell lung cancer. Repertoires were generated with immunoSEQ multiplex PCR, while TCRdb's copy carries only in-frame clones and drops some. Here the sample spans more than 35,000 clones, 85% to 95% being singletons. Sequenced here: peripheral blood, sampled before any cancer treatment. The receptors stem from a female donor older than 55 with stage I lung adenocarcinoma.

The rearrangement joins TRBV20-1 to TRBJ1-1; 7 bases are shared with TRBD1. The germline CDR1 and CDR2 sequences are DFQATT and SNEGSKA (reference sequence). V shed 1 base and J 10 bases; nucleotides not matched to a gene: 3. The CDR3 length is 11 residues. CDR3 nucleotide sequence: TGCAGTGCTAGAGGGGGGGACAGAGCTTTCTTT. This encodes CSARGGDRAFF.

The chain combines TRBV7-3 with TRBJ2-1; D gene unclear. With 2 bases removed from V and 15 bases from J, the gap between germline ends came to 14 bases. CDR1 is SGHTA, CDR2 FQGTGA, per germline. The CDR3 loop spans 12 amino acids. The CDR3 DNA reads TGTGCCAGCAGCTTATTCGGCCCCCACTTGTTCTTC. Amino acids: CASSLFGPHLFF. Drawing the rest from reference TRBV7-3 and TRBJ2-1, the complete variable domain is GAGVSQTPSNKVTEKGKYVELRCDPISGHTALYWYRQSLGQGPEFLIYFQGTGAADDSGLPNDRFFAVRPEGSVSTLKIQRTERGDSAVYLCASSLFGPHLFFGPGTRLTVL.

The J gene is TRBJ1-2, the V gene TRBV28, with D possibly matching TRBD1 (5 bases). Between the trimmed V and J ends, which lost 4 bases and 1 base, there was a span of 16 bases. Germline-derived CDR1 and CDR2 are MDHEN and SYDVKM. The CDR3 runs to 16 residues. The chain's CDR3 is CASSSPRGWVNYGYTF. For the CDR3, the DNA is TGTGCCAGCAGTTCTCCACGGGGGTGGGTTAACTATGGCTACACCTTC.

This sequence joins TRBV7-2 and TRBJ2-1; 11 positions match TRBD1. CDR1 and CDR2 (germline): SGHTA, FQGNSA. The V segment lost 5 bases and the J segment 5 bases; nucleotides outside the gene matches: 8. The CDR3 is made up of 16 amino acids. Here the CDR3 reads CASSLSLGQGDNEQFF. CDR3 coding DNA: TGTGCCAGCAGCCTTTCTCTGGGACAGGGGGACAATGAGCAGTTCTTC.

This chain connects TRBV4-1 to TRBJ2-5; D possibly uses TRBD1 or TRBD2 (7 bases each). Trimming shortened V by 0 bases and J by 5 bases, and 28 bases separated the two germline ends. The CDR3 spans 20 residues. Germline CDR1 and CDR2: MGHRA and YSYEKL. The CDR3 loop reads CASSQDPTGKGRVTGETQYF. The DNA for the CDR3 is TGCGCCAGCAGCCAAGACCCGACAGGGAAAGGGAGGGTAACGGGGGAGACCCAGTACTTC.

This chain connects TRBV9 to TRBJ1-1; no reliable D call. Germline values: CDR1 SGDLS, CDR2 YYNGEE. CDR3 length: 16 amino acids. Trimming stripped 0 bases from V and 6 bases from J, with 18 bases between. DNA for the CDR3: TGTGCCAGCAGCGTAGGGGCCTGGGCCGGTAACCCTGAAGCTTTCTTT. This encodes CASSVGAWAGNPEAFF. Full variable domain (remainder filled in from reference TRBV9 and TRBJ1-1): DSGVTQTPKHLITATGQRVTLRCSPRSGDLSVYWYQQSLDQGLQFLIQYYNGEERAKGNILERFSAQQFPDLHSELNLSSLELGDSALYFCASSVGAWAGNPEAFFGQGTRLTVV.

In this sample, this clone turned up once. This chain connects TRBV7-6 to TRBJ1-3, with TRBD1 matching over 8 bases. Trimming removed 0 bases from V and 3 bases from J; junction bases left unmatched: 1. The CDR3 is made up of 15 amino acids. CDR1 is SGHVS, CDR2 FNYEAQ, per germline. The CDR3 region is CASSLAGTGGNTIYF. The DNA for the CDR3 is TGTGCCAGCAGCTTAGCCGGGACAGGTGGAAACACCATATATTTT.

The genes are TRBV28 and TRBJ1-5; 11 bases match TRBD1. The CDR3 extends over 16 amino acids. The germline V gene has CDR1 MDHEN and CDR2 SYDVKM. Trimming at V came to 2 bases and at J to 6 bases, leaving 6 bases not matched to a gene. The DNA of the CDR3 is TGTGCCAGCAGTTTAGGCGGGACAGGGGGTTTTCAGCCCCAGCATTTT. Its translation is CASSLGGTGGFQPQHF.

This chain links TRBV18 with TRBJ1-2; 7 nucleotides line up with TRBD1. CDR3 length: 14 residues. V trimming: 5 bases; J trimming: 4 bases; junction bases outside the gene matches: 7. CDR1 is KGHSH, CDR2 LQKENI, per germline. The CDR3 DNA follows: TGTGCCAGCTCAGAGTCTACAGGGGCCTATGGCTACACCTTC. Protein sequence: CASSESTGAYGYTF.

The chain carries TRBV28 and TRBJ2-2; TRBD1 is a possible D gene (5 bases). The CDR3 has 14 amino acids. The germline gives CDR1 MDHEN, CDR2 SYDVKM. Trimming pared 5 bases from V and 6 bases from J, leaving 13 bases between. The CDR3 is CASSPPAGSGELFF. Written as DNA, the CDR3 is TGTGCCAGCAGTCCCCCGGCAGGGTCCGGGGAGCTGTTTTTT.

The rearrangement joins TRBV2 to TRBJ2-7; maybe TRBD1 (5 bases). Germline V gene lookup returns CDR1 SNHLY and CDR2 FYNNEI. This CDR3 is built from 13 residues. Trimming pared 4 bases from V and 2 bases from J, leaving 9 bases between. The CDR3 region is CASSAGRAYEQYV. The CDR3 bases are TGTGCCAGCAGTGCGGGCAGGGCCTACGAGCAGTACGTC.

The genes are TRBV6-6 and TRBJ1-1; 12 bases line up with TRBD1. Germline V gene sequence: CDR1 MNHNY, CDR2 SVGAGI (reference sequence). The CDR3 runs to 14 residues. V gave up 7 bases and J gave up 6 bases; unmatched junction bases: 6. CDR3 DNA: TGTGCCAGCAACATGGGACAGGGGGCCGCTGAAGCTTTCTTT. Encoded protein: CASNMGQGAAEAFF.

The rearrangement joins TRBV6-1 to TRBJ1-5; D unclear. The CDR3 extends over 14 amino acids. V was cut by 4 bases and J by 3 bases, with 10 bases left in between. From germline, CDR1 is MNHNS and CDR2 SASEGT. The CDR3 sequence is CASSAVQTNQPQHF. CDR3 coding DNA: TGTGCCAGCAGTGCTGTACAGACCAATCAGCCCCAGCATTTT.

This chain joins TRBV27 and TRBJ2-3, with D perhaps assigned TRBD1 or TRBD2 (6 bases each). The CDR3 loop spans 16 amino acids. Between the trimmed V and J ends, which lost 2 bases and 5 bases, there was a span of 17 bases. Germline CDR1 is MNHEY and CDR2 is SMNVEV (reference sequence). This chain's CDR3 is CASSLLYGGRGDTQYF. The CDR3 coding sequence is TGTGCCAGCAGTTTACTGTACGGGGGCAGGGGAGATACGCAGTATTTT.

With regard to this clone: Additional DNA sequences in this sample encode the identical CDR3. The V and J genes are TRBV20-1 and TRBJ1-4; D gene ambiguous. Germline assignment: CDR1 DFQATT and CDR2 SNEGSKA (reference sequence). V was shortened by 3 bases and J by 10 bases, with 9 bases between the two germline ends. The CDR3 runs 11 residues. CDR3 region: CSASPPGKLFF. The CDR3 DNA reads TGCAGTGCTAGCCCCCCCGGAAAACTGTTTTTT.

This chain's CDR3 is CASSLGPGKLFF. The CDR3 DNA reads as TGCGCCAGCAGCTTGGGACCGGGAAAACTGTTTTTT. V is TRBV5-1 and J is TRBJ1-4; D is undetermined. Per germline, CDR1 SGHRS and CDR2 YFSETQ. CDR3 size: 12 residues. V was shortened by 0 bases and J by 10 bases, with 7 bases between the two germline ends. Variable domain in full (rest from reference TRBV5-1 and TRBJ1-4): KAGVTQTPRYLIKTRGQQVTLSCSPISGHRSVSWYQQTPGQGLQFLFEYFSETQRNKGNFPGRFSGRQFSNSRSEMNVSTLELGDSALYLCASSLGPGKLFFGSGTQLSVL.

The rearrangement joins TRBV5-1 to TRBJ1-1; 9 bases line up with TRBD1. V trimming: 0 bases; J trimming: 7 bases; junction bases outside the gene matches: 7. The CDR3 runs 15 residues. Germline CDR1 reads SGHRS; CDR2 reads YFSETQ. In DNA form, the CDR3 reads TGCGCCAGCAGCTTGGGCGATCCGGGACAGGGTGAAGCTTTCTTT. Residues: CASSLGDPGQGEAFF.

This sequence joins TRBV28 and TRBJ1-3; no clear D gene. V dropped 5 bases and J dropped 5 bases, with 10 bases sitting between them. This CDR3 is built from 13 residues. Germline CDR1 reads MDHEN; CDR2 reads SYDVKM. CDR3 sequence: CASSLPSRNTIYF. CDR3 nucleotides: TGTGCCAGCAGTCTTCCATCTCGAAACACCATATATTTT.

The gene calls are TRBV2 and TRBJ1-2; no clear D gene. The germline V gene has CDR1 SNHLY and CDR2 FYNNEI. The CDR3 runs 13 residues. The V end lost 7 bases, the J end lost 2 bases, and 11 bases lay between the germline ends. The DNA of the CDR3 is TGTGCCAGCAAAGGGCAGCAAAACTATGGCTACACCTTC. It codes for CASKGQQNYGYTF.

V gene TRBV6-5 combines with J gene TRBJ2-1; D unclear. Trimming took 2 bases from V and 8 from J, leaving 10 bases between them. The CDR3 totals 13 residues. Germline V gene sequence: CDR1 MNHEY, CDR2 SVGAGI. As DNA, the CDR3 is TGTGCCAGCAGTTACGGCAAATTAGATGAGCAGTTCTTC. Its protein product is CASSYGKLDEQFF.

The V call is TRBV27, the J call TRBJ2-3; TRBD1 might be the D (6 bases). The CDR3 spans 15 residues. Germline-derived CDR1 and CDR2 are MNHEY and SMNVEV (reference sequence). The germline V and J ends were trimmed by 3 bases and 0 bases, with 10 bases remaining between them. In DNA, the CDR3 is TGTGCCAGCAGTTTTGTCAGGGGTAGCACAGATACGCAGTATTTT. Encoded protein: CASSFVRGSTDTQYF.

This rearrangement joins TRBV5-1 to TRBJ2-7; D gene ambiguous. CDR1 and CDR2 from the germline V gene are SGHRS and YFSETQ. Trimming took off 1 base at V and 7 bases at J, with 18 bases between the two ends. This CDR3 has 15 residues. CDR3 loop: CASSLTYESYGEQYF. The CDR3 DNA reads TGCGCCAGCAGCTTGACTTACGAATCCTACGGGGAGCAGTACTTC.

The rearrangement links TRBV7-2 to TRBJ2-5, with 14 bases that match TRBD2. The CDR3 is 16 amino acids. CDR1 SGHTA and CDR2 FQGNSA come from the germline V gene. With 4 bases clipped from V and 2 bases from J, the junction kept 3 bases outside the gene matches. CDR3 nucleotides: TGTGCCAGCAGCTCCGGACTAGCGGGGGGACAAGAGACCCAGTACTTC. Amino acid sequence: CASSSGLAGGQETQYF.

DNA of the CDR3: TGTGCCAGCAGCGTAGAACCCCGGGTTGGATCGTCCCAGTACTTC. Translation gives CASSVEPRVGSSQYF. This rearrangement joins TRBV9 to TRBJ2-5; unclear D gene. CDR3 size: 15 residues. V lost 0 bases to trimming and J lost 9 bases, with 18 bases between them. Germline V gene data show CDR1 as SGDLS and CDR2 as YYNGEE.

This sequence joins TRBV7-7 and TRBJ2-1; TRBD2 aligns across 14 bases. This CDR3 has 15 amino acids. In germline, CDR1 is SSHAT, CDR2 FNYEAQ (reference sequence). Trimming cost V 5 bases and J 6 bases; bases outside gene matches: 3. CDR3 protein: CASSPGLAGANEQFF. CDR3 nucleotide sequence: TGTGCCAGCAGCCCGGGACTAGCGGGGGCCAATGAGCAGTTCTTC.

This chain uses TRBV27 with TRBJ1-5; D remains ambiguous. The V end lost 5 bases, the J end lost 0 bases, and 8 bases lay between the germline ends. CDR3 length equals 14 residues. From germline, CDR1 is MNHEY and CDR2 SMNVEV (reference sequence). The CDR3 is CASSPRYSNQPQHF. The CDR3 nucleotides are TGTGCCAGCAGTCCCCGATATAGCAATCAGCCCCAGCATTTT.

A single count supports this clone. The chain combines TRBV20-1 with TRBJ1-1, with a weak D call TRBD1 (6 bases). The length of the CDR3 is 11 residues. Germline V CDR1 and CDR2: DFQATT, SNEGSKA (reference sequence). DNA for the CDR3: TGCAGACCCTCCGGGGGCCCTGAAGCTTTCTTT. This codes for CRPSGGPEAFF.

The chain carries TRBV7-9 and TRBJ1-3, with 9 positions matching TRBD1. The CDR3 is 15 residues long. Trimming removed 6 bases from V and 0 bases from J; junction bases left unmatched: 3. Germline loops: CDR1 SEHNR, CDR2 FQNEAQ (reference sequence). This CDR3 reads CASSKQGASGNTIYF. In DNA form, the CDR3 reads TGTGCCAGCAGTAAACAGGGGGCCTCTGGAAACACCATATATTTT.